This TCR beta chain was identified during a study of T-cell memory formation after mild COVID-19. Study-level findings and limits: The main location of contracting CD4+ clones was CM and EM, and that of contracting CD8+ clones was EMRA. Second-wave clones peaking on day 37 lacked confirmed SARS-CoV-2 specificity. Balance between CD4 and CD8 was seen in clones contracting day 15 to 85, and a CD4+ lean was seen in later expanders.

In this sample, this clonotype turned up a few times. No antigen is known for it. V dropped 4 bases and J dropped 3 bases, with 13 bases sitting between them. Germline V gene lookup returns CDR1 SGHRS and CDR2 YFSETQ. CDR3 size: 14 residues. TCRdb independently ran MiXCR on the 5' RACE reads; one entry per CDR3 protein. The profile shows 85,000 to 120,000 distinct CDR3 sequences, about an eighth of them singletons. Sequences were obtained from PBMCs or a T cell subset sorted from them (not recorded which). This TCR came from an adult woman who had mild COVID-19 (a few samples of this study predate the infection). Cell type and time point are not known. The chain combines TRBV5-1 with TRBJ1-2; no definite D call. CDR3 loop: CASSTVDRDYGYTF. CDR3 DNA: TGCGCCAGCAGCACGGTAGACCGGGACTATGGCTACACCTTC.